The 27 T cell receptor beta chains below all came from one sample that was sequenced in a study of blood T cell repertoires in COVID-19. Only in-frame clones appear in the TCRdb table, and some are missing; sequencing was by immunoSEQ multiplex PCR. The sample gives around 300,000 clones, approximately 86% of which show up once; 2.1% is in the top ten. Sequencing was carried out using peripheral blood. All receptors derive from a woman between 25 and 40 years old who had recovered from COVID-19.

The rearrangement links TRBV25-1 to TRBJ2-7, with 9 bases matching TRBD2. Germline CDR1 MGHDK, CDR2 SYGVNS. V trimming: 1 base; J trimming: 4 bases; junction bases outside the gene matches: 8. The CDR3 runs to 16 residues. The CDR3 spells CASSESRGRGIYEQYF. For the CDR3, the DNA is TGTGCCAGCAGTGAATCGCGCGGGAGGGGGATTTACGAGCAGTACTTC.

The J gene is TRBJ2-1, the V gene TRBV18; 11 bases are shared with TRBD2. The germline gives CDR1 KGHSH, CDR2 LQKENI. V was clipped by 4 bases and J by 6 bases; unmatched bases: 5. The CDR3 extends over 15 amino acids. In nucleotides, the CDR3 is TGTGCCAGCTCACTTCTAGCGGGAGGAGGCAATGAGCAGTTCTTC. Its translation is CASSLLAGGGNEQFF.

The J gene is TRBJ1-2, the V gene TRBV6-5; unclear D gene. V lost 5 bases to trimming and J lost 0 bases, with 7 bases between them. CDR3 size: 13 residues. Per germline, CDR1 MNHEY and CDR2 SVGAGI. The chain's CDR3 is CASSREANYGYTF. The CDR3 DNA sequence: TGTGCCAGCAGTCGAGAGGCTAACTATGGCTACACCTTC.

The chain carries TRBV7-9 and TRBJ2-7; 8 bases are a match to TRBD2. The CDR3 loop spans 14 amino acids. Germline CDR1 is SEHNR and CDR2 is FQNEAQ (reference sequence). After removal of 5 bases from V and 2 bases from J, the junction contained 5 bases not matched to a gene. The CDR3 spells CASSDYSGAYEQYF. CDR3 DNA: TGTGCCAGCAGCGATTATAGCGGGGCCTACGAGCAGTACTTC.

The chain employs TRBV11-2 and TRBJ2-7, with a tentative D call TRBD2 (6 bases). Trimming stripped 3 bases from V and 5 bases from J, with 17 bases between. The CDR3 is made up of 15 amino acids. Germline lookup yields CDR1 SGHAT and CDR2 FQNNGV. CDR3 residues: CASSFNGIGGDEQYF. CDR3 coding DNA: TGTGCCAGCAGCTTTAACGGTATCGGAGGGGACGAGCAGTACTTC.

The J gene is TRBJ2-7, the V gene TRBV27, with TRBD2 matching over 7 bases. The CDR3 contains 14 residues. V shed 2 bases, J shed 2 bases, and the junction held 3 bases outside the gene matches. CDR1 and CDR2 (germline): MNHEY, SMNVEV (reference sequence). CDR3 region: CASSLLADPYEQYF. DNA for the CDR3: TGTGCCAGCAGTTTACTAGCGGACCCCTACGAGCAGTACTTC.

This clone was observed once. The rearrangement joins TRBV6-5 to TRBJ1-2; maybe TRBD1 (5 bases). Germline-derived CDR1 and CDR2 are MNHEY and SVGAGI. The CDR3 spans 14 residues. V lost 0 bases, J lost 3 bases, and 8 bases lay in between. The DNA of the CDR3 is TGTGCCAGCAGTTACTCGCGGGGGTACTATGGCTACACCTTC. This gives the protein CASSYSRGYYGYTF.

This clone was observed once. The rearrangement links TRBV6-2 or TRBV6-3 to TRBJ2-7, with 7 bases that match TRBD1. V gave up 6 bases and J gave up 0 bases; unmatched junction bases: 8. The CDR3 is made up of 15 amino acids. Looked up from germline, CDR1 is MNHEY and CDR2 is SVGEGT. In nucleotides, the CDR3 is TGTGCCAGCAGCCAACCCCGACAGGGCTCCTACGAGCAGTACTTC. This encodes CASSQPRQGSYEQYF.

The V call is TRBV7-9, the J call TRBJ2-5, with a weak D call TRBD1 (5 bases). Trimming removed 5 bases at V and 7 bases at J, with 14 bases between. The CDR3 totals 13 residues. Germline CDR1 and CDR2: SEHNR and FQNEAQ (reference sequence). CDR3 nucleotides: TGTGCCAGCAGCCCGGACCTTACAGGGACCCAGTACTTC. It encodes CASSPDLTGTQYF. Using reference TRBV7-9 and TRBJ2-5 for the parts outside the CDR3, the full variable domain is DTGVSQNPRHKITKRGQNVTFRCDPISEHNRLYWYRQTLGQGPEFLTYFQNEAQLEKSRLLSDRFSAERPKGSFSTLEIQRTEQGDSAMYLCASSPDLTGTQYFGPGTRLLVL.

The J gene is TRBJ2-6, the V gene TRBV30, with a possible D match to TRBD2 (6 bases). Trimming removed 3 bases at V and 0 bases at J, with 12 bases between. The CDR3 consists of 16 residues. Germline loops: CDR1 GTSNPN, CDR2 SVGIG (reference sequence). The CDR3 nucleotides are TGTGCCTGGAGCGCATCGGGACTCTCTGGGGCCAACGTCCTGACTTTC. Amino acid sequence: CAWSASGLSGANVLTF.

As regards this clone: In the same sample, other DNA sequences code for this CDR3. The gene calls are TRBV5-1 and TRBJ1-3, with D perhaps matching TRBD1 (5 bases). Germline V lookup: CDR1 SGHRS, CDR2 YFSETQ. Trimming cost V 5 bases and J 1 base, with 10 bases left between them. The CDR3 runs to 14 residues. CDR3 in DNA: TGCGCCAGCAGTCCCGACAGTTCTGGAAACACCATATATTTT. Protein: CASSPDSSGNTIYF. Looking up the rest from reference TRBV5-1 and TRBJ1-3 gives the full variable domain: KAGVTQTPRYLIKTRGQQVTLSCSPISGHRSVSWYQQTPGQGLQFLFEYFSETQRNKGNFPGRFSGRQFSNSRSEMNVSTLELGDSALYLCASSPDSSGNTIYFGEGSWLTVV.

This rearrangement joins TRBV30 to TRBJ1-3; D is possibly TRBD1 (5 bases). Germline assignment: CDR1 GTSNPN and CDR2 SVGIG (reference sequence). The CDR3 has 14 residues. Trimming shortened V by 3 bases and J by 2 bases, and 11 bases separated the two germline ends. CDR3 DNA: TGTGCCTGGAGCCCAGACAGCGCTGGAAACACCATATATTTT. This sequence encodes CAWSPDSAGNTIYF.

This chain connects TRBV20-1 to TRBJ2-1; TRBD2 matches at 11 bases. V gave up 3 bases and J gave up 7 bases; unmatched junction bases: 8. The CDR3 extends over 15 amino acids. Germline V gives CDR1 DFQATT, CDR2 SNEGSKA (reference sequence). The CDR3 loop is CSASGSGGEENEQFF. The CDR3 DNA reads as TGCAGTGCTAGTGGTAGCGGGGGGGAAGAAAATGAGCAGTTCTTC.

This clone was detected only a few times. CDR3: CASSQGGRDTQYF. The CDR3 DNA is TGTGCCAGCAGCCAAGGTGGGAGAGATACGCAGTATTTT. The chain recombines TRBV3-1 (or the pseudogene TRBV3-2) with TRBJ2-3; perhaps TRBD2 as D (5 bases). The CDR3 spans 13 residues. The V end lost 1 base, the J end lost 5 bases, and 7 bases lay between the germline ends. CDR1 and CDR2 (germline): LGHDT, YNNKEL (reference sequence).

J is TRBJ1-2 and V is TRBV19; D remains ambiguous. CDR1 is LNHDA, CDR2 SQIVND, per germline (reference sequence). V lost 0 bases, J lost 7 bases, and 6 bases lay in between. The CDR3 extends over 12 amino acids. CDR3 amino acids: CASSIDLSGYTF. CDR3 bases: TGTGCCAGTAGTATAGATCTCAGTGGCTACACCTTC.

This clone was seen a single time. CDR3 coding DNA: TGTGCCAGTAGTATCGGGAGCAGGGGGCGTTCACCCCTCCACTTT. It encodes CASSIGSRGRSPLHF. The chain combines TRBV19 with TRBJ1-6, with 8 bases lining up with TRBD1. V was clipped by 3 bases and J by 9 bases; unmatched bases: 7. The CDR3 sequence is 15 residues long. Per germline, CDR1 LNHDA and CDR2 SQIVND (reference sequence).

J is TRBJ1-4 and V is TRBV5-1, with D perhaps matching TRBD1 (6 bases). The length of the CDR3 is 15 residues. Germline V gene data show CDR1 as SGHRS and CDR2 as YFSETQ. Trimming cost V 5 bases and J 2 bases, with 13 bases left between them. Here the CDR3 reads CASRINRETNEKLFF. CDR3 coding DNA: TGCGCCAGCAGGATAAACAGGGAGACTAATGAAAAACTGTTTTTT.

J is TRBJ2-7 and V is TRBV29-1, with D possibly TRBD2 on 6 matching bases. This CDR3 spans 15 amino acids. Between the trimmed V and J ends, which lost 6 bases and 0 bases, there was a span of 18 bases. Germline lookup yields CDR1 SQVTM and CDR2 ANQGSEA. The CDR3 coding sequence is TGCAGCGTCCCCCTGAGCGGGCGAAGCTCCTACGAGCAGTACTTC. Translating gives CSVPLSGRSSYEQYF.

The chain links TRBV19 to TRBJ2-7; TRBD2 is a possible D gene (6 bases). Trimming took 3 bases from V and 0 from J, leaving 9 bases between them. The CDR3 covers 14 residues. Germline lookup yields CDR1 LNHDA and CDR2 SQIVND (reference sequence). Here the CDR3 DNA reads TGTGCCAGTAGTATTACGGGGGACTCCTACGAGCAGTACTTC. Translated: CASSITGDSYEQYF.

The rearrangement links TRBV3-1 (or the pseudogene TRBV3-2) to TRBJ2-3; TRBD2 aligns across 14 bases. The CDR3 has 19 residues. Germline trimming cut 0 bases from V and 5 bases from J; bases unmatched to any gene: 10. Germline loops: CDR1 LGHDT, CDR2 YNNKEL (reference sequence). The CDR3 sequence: CASSQDTLGLAGAEDTQYF. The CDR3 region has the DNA TGTGCCAGCAGCCAAGATACCCTGGGACTAGCGGGAGCGGAAGATACGCAGTATTTT.

CDR3 DNA sequence: TGTGCCAGCAGCTTATCACGGGAGCGGGGGGATGGCCGAAGTGAGCAGTTCTTC. Amino acids: CASSLSRERGDGRSEQFF. The rearrangement joins TRBV7-2 to TRBJ2-1; 9 bases are a match to TRBD2. Germline V lookup: CDR1 SGHTA, CDR2 FQGNSA. The CDR3 contains 18 residues. The V segment lost 2 bases and the J segment 9 bases; nucleotides outside the gene matches: 17.

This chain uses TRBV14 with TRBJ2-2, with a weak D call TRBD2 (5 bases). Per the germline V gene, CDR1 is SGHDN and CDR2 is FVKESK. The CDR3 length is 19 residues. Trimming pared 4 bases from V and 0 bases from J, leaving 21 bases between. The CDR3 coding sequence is TGTGCCAGCAGCCGGTTTCATCCTAGCAGCTCCGCGAACACCGGGGAGCTGTTTTTT. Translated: CASSRFHPSSSANTGELFF.

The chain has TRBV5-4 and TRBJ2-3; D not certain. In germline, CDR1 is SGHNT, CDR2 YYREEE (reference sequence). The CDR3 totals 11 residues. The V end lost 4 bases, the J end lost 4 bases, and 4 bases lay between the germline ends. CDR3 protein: CASSAADTQYF. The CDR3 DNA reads TGTGCCAGCAGCGCAGCAGATACGCAGTATTTT.

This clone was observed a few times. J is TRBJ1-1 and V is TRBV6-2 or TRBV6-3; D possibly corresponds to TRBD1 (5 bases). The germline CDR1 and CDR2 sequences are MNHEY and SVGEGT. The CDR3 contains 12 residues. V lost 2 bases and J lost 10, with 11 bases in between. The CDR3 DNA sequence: TGTGCCAGCAGTTACGGGGACTCCCGAGCTTTCTTT. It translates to CASSYGDSRAFF.

CDR3 in amino acids: CASSLSEGVRMVGYTF. The CDR3 DNA sequence: TGTGCCAGCAGCTTATCTGAGGGGGTCCGGATGGTTGGCTACACCTTC. This rearrangement joins TRBV7-9 to TRBJ1-2; possibly TRBD1 for D (6 bases). Germline CDR1 is SEHNR and CDR2 is FQNEAQ (reference sequence). The CDR3 has 16 residues. Between the trimmed V and J ends, which lost 2 bases and 7 bases, there was a span of 20 bases.

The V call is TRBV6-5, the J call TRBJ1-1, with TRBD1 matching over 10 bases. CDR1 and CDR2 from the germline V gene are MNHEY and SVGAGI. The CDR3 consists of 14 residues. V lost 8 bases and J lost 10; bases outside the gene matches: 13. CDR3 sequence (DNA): TGTGCCAGCGCCAAACGACAGGGGGCGGGAGGAGCTTTCTTT. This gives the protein CASAKRQGAGGAFF.

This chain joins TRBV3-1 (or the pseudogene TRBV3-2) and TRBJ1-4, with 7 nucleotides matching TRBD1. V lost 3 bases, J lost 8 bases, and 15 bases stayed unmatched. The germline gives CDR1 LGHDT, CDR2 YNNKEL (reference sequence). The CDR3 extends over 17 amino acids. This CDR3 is CASSHRQTGHKREKLFF. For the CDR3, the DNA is TGTGCCAGCAGCCACCGTCAGACAGGGCACAAACGGGAAAAACTGTTTTTT.